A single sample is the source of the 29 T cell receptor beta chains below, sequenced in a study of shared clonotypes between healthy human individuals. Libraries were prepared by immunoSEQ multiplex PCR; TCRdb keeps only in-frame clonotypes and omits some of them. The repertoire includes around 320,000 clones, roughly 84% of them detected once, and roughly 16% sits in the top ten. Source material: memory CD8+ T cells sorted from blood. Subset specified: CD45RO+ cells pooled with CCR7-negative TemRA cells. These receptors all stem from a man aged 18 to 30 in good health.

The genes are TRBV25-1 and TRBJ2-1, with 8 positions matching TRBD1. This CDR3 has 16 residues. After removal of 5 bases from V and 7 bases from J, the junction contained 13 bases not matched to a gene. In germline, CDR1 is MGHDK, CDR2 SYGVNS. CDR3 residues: CASSHRPAGGKNEQFF. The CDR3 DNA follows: TGTGCCAGCAGTCACCGCCCGGCAGGGGGCAAGAATGAGCAGTTCTTC.

The CDR3, as DNA: TGTGCCAGCAGTTTGGGGACAGGGACCTACGAGCAGTACTTC. Translated, it gives CASSLGTGTYEQYF. The chain recombines TRBV28 with TRBJ2-7, with 9 positions matching TRBD1. After removal of 3 bases from V and 2 bases from J, the junction contained 2 bases not matched to a gene. Germline-derived CDR1 and CDR2 are MDHEN and SYDVKM. This CDR3 is built from 14 residues. The variable domain in full, with the rest retrieved from reference TRBV28 and TRBJ2-7, is DVKVTQSSRYLVKRTGEKVFLECVQDMDHENMFWYRQDPGLGLRLIYFSYDVKMKEKGDIPEGYSVSREKKERFSLILESASTNQTSMYLCASSLGTGTYEQYFGPGTRLTVT.

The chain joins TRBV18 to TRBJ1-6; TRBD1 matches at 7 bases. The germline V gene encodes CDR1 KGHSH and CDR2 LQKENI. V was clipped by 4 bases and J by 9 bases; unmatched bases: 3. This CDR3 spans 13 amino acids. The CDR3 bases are TGTGCCAGCTCACAGGGGGCGGGTTCACCCCTCCACTTT. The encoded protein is CASSQGAGSPLHF.

The CDR3 loop is CASSLVPTDQETQYF. The CDR3 DNA sequence: TGCGCCAGCAGCTTGGTCCCTACAGATCAAGAGACCCAGTACTTC. The chain carries TRBV5-1 and TRBJ2-5; D unclear. This CDR3 has 15 residues. Germline V CDR1 and CDR2: SGHRS, YFSETQ. The V gene lost 0 bases and the J gene lost 2 bases, with 11 bases spanning the gap.

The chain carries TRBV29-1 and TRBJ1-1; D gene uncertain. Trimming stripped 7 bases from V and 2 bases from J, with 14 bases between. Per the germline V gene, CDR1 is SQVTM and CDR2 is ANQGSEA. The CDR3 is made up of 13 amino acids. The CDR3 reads CSADGGSNTEAFF. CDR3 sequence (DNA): TGCAGCGCGGATGGAGGCAGTAACACTGAAGCTTTCTTT.

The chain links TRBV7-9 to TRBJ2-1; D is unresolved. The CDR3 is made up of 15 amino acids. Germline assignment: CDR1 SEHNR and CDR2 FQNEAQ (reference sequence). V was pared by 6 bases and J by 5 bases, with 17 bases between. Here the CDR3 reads CASSSLDGLDNEQFF. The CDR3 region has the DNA TGTGCCAGCAGTTCCCTCGACGGGCTGGACAATGAGCAGTTCTTC.

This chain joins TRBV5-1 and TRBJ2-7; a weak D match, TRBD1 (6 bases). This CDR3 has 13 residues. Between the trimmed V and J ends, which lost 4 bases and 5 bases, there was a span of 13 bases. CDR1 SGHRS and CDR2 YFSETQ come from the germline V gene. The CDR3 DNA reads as TGCGCCAGCAGCGGAACAGGGTATGACGAGCAGTACTTC. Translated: CASSGTGYDEQYF.

Written as DNA, the CDR3 is TGTGCCAGCAGCGTATCCGTGGGGGAGCAGTACTTC. It yields the protein CASSVSVGEQYF. The rearrangement joins TRBV7-2 to TRBJ2-7; unclear D gene. Trimming cost V 5 bases and J 7 bases, with 12 bases left between them. The CDR3 runs to 12 residues. Germline V gene lookup returns CDR1 SGHTA and CDR2 FQGNSA.

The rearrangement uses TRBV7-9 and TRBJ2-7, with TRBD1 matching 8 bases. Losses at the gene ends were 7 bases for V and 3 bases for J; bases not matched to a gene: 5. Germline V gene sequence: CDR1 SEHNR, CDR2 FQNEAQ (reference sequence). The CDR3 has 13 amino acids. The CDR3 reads CASTGQGSYEQYF. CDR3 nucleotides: TGTGCCAGCACCGGACAGGGTAGCTACGAGCAGTACTTC.

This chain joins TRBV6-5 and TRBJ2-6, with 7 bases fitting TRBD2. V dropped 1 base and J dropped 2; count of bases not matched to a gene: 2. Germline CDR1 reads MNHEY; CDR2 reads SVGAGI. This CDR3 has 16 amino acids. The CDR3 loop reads CASSYYAGAGANVLTF. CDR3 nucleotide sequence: TGTGCCAGCAGTTACTACGCGGGAGCTGGGGCCAACGTCCTGACTTTC.

The chain's CDR3 is CASGSDTENIQYF. As DNA, the CDR3 is TGTGCCAGCGGCTCGGACACCGAAAACATTCAGTACTTC. V usage is TRBV9 and J usage is TRBJ2-4, with TRBD1 as a possible D gene (5 bases). V lost 7 bases and J 5 bases, leaving 13 bases between the germline ends. Per germline, CDR1 SGDLS and CDR2 YYNGEE. The CDR3 is made up of 13 amino acids.

The CDR3 sequence: CASSLVGVRTGELFF. Written as DNA, the CDR3 is TGTGCCAGCAGTTTAGTTGGCGTTAGGACCGGGGAGCTGTTTTTT. The rearrangement links TRBV27 to TRBJ2-2; D gene uncertain. The CDR3 extends over 15 amino acids. CDR1 is MNHEY, CDR2 SMNVEV, per germline (reference sequence). Trimming cost V 2 bases and J 5 bases, with 12 bases left between them.

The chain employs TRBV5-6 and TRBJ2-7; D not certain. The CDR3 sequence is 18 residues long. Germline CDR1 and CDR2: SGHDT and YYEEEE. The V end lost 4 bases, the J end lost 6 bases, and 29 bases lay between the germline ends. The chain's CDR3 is CASSTFGPIGDTLCEQYF. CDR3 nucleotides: TGTGCCAGCAGCACCTTCGGGCCCATTGGTGACACCCTCTGCGAGCAGTACTTC. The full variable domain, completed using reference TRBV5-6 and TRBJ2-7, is DAGVTQSPTHLIKTRGQQVTLRCSPKSGHDTVSWYQQALGQGPQFIFQYYEEEERQRGNFPDRFSGHQFPNYSSELNVNALLLGDSALYLCASSTFGPIGDTLCEQYFGPGTRLTVT.

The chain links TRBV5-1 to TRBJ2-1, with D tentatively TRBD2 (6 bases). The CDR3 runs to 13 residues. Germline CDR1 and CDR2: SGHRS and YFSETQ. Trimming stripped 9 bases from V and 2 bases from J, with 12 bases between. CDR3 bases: TGCGCCACCCCGGACTATACCTACAATGAGCAGTTCTTC. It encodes CATPDYTYNEQFF.

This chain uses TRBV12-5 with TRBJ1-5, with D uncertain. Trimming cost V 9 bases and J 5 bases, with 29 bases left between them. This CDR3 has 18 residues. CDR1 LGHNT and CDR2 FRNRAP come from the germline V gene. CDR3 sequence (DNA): TGTGCTAGCCTTACATACCTTATAGGGCACACCATTGATCAGCCCCAGCATTTT. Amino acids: CASLTYLIGHTIDQPQHF.

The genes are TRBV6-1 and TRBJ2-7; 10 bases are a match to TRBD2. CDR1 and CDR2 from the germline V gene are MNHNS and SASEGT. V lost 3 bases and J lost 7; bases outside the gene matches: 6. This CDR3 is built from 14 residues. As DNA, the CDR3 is TGTGCCAGCAGTGACAGCGGGGGGGCGGATGAGCAGTACTTC. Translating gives CASSDSGGADEQYF.

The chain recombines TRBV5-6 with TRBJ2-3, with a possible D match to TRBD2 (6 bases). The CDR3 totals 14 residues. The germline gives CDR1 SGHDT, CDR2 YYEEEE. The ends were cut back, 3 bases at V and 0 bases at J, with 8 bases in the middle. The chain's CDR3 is CASSSGVSTDTQYF. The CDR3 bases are TGTGCCAGCAGCTCGGGGGTAAGCACAGATACGCAGTATTTT.

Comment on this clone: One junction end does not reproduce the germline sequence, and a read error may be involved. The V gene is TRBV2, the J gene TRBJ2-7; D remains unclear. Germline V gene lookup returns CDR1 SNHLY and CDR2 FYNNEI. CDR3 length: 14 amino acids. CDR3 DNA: TGTGCCAGCTGTGAGACTCCCGTCTCCTACGAGCAGTACTTC. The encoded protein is CASCETPVSYEQYF.

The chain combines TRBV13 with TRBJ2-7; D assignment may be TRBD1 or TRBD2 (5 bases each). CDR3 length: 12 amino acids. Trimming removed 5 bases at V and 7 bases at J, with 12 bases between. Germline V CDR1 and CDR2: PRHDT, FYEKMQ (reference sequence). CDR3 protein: CASSPGPEEQYF. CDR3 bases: TGTGCCAGCAGCCCGGGGCCGGAAGAGCAGTACTTC. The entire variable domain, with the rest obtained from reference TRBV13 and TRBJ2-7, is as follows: AAGVIQSPRHLIKEKRETATLKCYPIPRHDTVYWYQQGPGQDPQFLISFYEKMQSDKGSIPDRFSAQQFSDYHSELNMSSLELGDSALYFCASSPGPEEQYFGPGTRLTVT.

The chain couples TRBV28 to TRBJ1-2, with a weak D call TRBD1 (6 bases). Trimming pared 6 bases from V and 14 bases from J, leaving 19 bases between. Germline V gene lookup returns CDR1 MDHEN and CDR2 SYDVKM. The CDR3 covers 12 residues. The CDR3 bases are TGTGCCAGCAGGCCGGGACACCTCGGTTGGACCTTC. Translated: CASRPGHLGWTF.

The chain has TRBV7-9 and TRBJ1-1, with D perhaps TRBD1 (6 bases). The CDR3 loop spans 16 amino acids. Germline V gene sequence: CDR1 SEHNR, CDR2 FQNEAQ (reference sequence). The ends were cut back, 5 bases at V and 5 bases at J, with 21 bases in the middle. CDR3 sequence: CASSHRQDDGRTEAFF. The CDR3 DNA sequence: TGTGCCAGCAGCCACCGACAGGACGACGGAAGGACTGAAGCTTTCTTT. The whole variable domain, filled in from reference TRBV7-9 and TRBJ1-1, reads DTGVSQNPRHKITKRGQNVTFRCDPISEHNRLYWYRQTLGQGPEFLTYFQNEAQLEKSRLLSDRFSAERPKGSFSTLEIQRTEQGDSAMYLCASSHRQDDGRTEAFFGQGTRLTVV.

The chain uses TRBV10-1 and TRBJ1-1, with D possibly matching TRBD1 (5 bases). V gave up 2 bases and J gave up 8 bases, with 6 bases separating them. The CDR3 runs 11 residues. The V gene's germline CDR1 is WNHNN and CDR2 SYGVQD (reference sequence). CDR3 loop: CASSEAGEAFF. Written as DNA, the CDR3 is TGCGCCAGCAGTGAGGCAGGGGAAGCTTTCTTT.

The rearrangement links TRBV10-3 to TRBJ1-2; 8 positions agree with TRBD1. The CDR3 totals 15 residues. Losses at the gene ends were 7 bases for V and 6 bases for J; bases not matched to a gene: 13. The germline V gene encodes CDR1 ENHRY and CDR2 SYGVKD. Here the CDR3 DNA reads TGTGCCATCACTCTCGGACAGGGCGATGTTCATGGCTACACCTTC. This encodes CAITLGQGDVHGYTF.

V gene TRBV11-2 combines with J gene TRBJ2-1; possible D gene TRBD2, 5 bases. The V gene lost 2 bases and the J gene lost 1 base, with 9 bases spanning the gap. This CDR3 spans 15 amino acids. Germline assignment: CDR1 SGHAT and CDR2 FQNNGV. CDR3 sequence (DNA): TGTGCCAGCAGCTTAACGGGGATGTCCTACAATGAGCAGTTCTTC. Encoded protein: CASSLTGMSYNEQFF.

The CDR3 DNA follows: TGCGCCAGCAGCAGCGACAGGGCGTACCCTAAAGAGACCCAGTACTTC. Amino acids: CASSSDRAYPKETQYF. The V call is TRBV5-1, the J call TRBJ2-5; 7 bases line up with TRBD1. This CDR3 region has 16 residues. Germline V CDR1 and CDR2: SGHRS, YFSETQ. J was trimmed by 3 bases and V by 4 bases; bases with no gene match: 12.

The CDR3 here is CASTPTLTGELFF. For the CDR3, the DNA is TGTGCCAGCACGCCCACCCTCACCGGGGAGCTGTTTTTT. The chain carries TRBV7-9 and TRBJ2-2; D unresolved. This CDR3 comprises 13 residues. V lost 7 bases and J lost 4, with 10 bases in between. The V gene's germline CDR1 is SEHNR and CDR2 FQNEAQ (reference sequence).

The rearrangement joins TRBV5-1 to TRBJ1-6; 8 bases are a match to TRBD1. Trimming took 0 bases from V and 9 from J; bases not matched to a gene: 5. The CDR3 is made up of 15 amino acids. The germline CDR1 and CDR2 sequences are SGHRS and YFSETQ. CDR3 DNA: TGCGCCAGCAGCTTGGACACAGGGGGTATTTCACCCCTCCACTTT. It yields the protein CASSLDTGGISPLHF.

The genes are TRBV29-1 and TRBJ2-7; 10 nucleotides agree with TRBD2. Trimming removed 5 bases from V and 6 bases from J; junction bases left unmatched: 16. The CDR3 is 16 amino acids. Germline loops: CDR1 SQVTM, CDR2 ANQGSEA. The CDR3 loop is CSVTSAGKREGVEQYF. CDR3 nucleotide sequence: TGCAGCGTTACATCTGCGGGAAAGCGGGAGGGGGTCGAGCAGTACTTC.

The CDR3 coding sequence is TGTGCCAGCAGCCCAGGACAGGGAAGAAGTCAAGAGACCCAGTACTTC. As protein: CASSPGQGRSQETQYF. The V call is TRBV14, the J call TRBJ2-5; 8 nucleotides align to TRBD1. The trim removed 4 bases at V and 2 bases at J, leaving 9 bases unmatched. The length of the CDR3 is 16 residues. CDR1 SGHDN and CDR2 FVKESK come from the germline V gene.